This is a list of T cell receptor beta chains from one sample in a study of cytomegalovirus exposure and HLA in healthy donors. The table came from immunoSEQ multiplex PCR; TCRdb's copy has only in-frame clones and leaves some out. The data contain roughly 250,000 clones, 80% to 90% of them singletons. The sample taken for sequencing was PBMCs. The source is a woman aged 40 to 50 in good health and CMV-seropositive. CDR3s include the opening cysteine and the closing phenylalanine or tryptophan. The D gene is left open where the match is weak. Expanded clones are given a class, and other clones once, few, many or no size at all.

abundance: .; v_gene: TRBV27; d_gene: TRBD1; j_gene: TRBJ2-7; CDR3nt: TGTGCCAGCAGTGTAAGCCGGGACAGGGATGAGCAGTACTTC; CDR3aa: CASSVSRDRDEQYF
abundance: once; v_gene: TRBV6-5; d_gene: .; j_gene: TRBJ1-5; CDR3nt: TGTGCCAGCAGCAGAACAGGGACGAAGGGGCCCCAGCATTTT; CDR3aa: CASSRTGTKGPQHF
abundance: .; v_gene: TRBV5-8; d_gene: TRBD2; j_gene: TRBJ2-3; CDR3nt: TGTGCCAGCTCGGCGGGAGGGCCCGCAGATACGCAGTATTTT; CDR3aa: CASSAGGPADTQYF
abundance: .; v_gene: TRBV6-6; d_gene: TRBD2; j_gene: TRBJ2-2; CDR3nt: TGTGCCAGCAGTCCTCGGAGCGGGAGGTCCGGGGAGCTGTTTTTT; CDR3aa: CASSPRSGRSGELFF
abundance: .; v_gene: TRBV27; d_gene: TRBD1; j_gene: TRBJ2-7; CDR3nt: TGTGCCAGCCGGACAGGGGACTACGAGCAGTACTTC; CDR3aa: CASRTGDYEQYF
abundance: .; v_gene: TRBV19; d_gene: .; j_gene: TRBJ2-7; CDR3nt: TGTGCCGCAGGGGCAGGGCCCCACTACGAGCAGTACTTC; CDR3aa: CAAGAGPHYEQYF
abundance: once; v_gene: TRBV6-5; d_gene: .; j_gene: TRBJ2-1; CDR3nt: TGTGTCACAACAGGGCCTAACTACAATGAGCAGTTCTTC; CDR3aa: CVTTGPNYNEQFF
abundance: few; v_gene: TRBV18; d_gene: .; j_gene: TRBJ1-1; CDR3nt: TGTGCCAGCTCAGAGCATGAGAACACTGAAGCTTTCTTT; CDR3aa: CASSEHENTEAFF
abundance: .; v_gene: TRBV19; d_gene: TRBD1; j_gene: TRBJ1-2; CDR3nt: TGTGCCAGTAGTCTGGGGACAGGGGGCGCGGGTGGCTACACCTTC; CDR3aa: CASSLGTGGAGGYTF
abundance: .; v_gene: TRBV28; d_gene: .; j_gene: TRBJ1-1; CDR3nt: TGTGCCAGCAGGGCCCAGGGAACCAATGAAGCTTTCTTT; CDR3aa: CASRAQGTNEAFF
abundance: .; v_gene: TRBV4-1; d_gene: TRBD1; j_gene: TRBJ1-2; CDR3nt: TGCGCCAGCAGCCAAGATGGCAGGGGGTTGGATGGCTACACCTTC; CDR3aa: CASSQDGRGLDGYTF
abundance: .; v_gene: TRBV27; d_gene: .; j_gene: TRBJ1-5; CDR3nt: TGTGCCAGCAGTTTATTGGGAGGTAATCAGCCCCAGCATTTT; CDR3aa: CASSLLGGNQPQHF
abundance: .; v_gene: TRBV19; d_gene: TRBD2; j_gene: TRBJ2-7; CDR3nt: TGTGCCAGTAGTCCTAGCGGGAGGCCCTACGAGCAGTACTTC; CDR3aa: CASSPSGRPYEQYF